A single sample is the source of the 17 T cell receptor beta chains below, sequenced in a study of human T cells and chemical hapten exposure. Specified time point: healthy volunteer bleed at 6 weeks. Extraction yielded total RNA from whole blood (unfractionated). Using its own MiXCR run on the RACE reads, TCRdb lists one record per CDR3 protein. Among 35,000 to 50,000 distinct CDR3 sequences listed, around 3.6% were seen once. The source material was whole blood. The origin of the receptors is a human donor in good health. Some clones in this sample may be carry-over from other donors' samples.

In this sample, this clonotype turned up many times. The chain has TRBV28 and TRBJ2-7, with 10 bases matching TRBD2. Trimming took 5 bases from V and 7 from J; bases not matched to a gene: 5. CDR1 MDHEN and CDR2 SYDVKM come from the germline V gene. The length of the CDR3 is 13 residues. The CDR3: CASSSPGLAEQYF. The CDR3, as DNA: TGTGCCAGCAGTAGTCCGGGACTAGCGGAGCAGTACTTC.

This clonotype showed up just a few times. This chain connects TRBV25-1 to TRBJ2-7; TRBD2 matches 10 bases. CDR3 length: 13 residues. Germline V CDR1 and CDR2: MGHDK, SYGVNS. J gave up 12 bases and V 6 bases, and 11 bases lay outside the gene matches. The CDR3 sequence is CASRPNSGRSPYF. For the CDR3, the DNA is TGTGCCAGCAGGCCAAATAGCGGGAGGTCTCCGTACTTC.

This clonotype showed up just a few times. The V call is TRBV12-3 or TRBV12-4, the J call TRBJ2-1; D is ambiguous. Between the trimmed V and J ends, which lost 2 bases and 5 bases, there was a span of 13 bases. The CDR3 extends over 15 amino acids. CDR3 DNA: TGTGCCAGCAGTTTATCCGACCGTCTACACAATGAGCAGTTCTTC. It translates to CASSLSDRLHNEQFF.

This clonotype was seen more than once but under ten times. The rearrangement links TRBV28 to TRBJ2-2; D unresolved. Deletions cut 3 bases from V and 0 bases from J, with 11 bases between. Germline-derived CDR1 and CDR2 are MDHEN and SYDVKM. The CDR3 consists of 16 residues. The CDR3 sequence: CASSFFDPPNTGELFF. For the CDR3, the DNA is TGTGCCAGCAGTTTTTTCGACCCACCGAACACCGGGGAGCTGTTTTTT.

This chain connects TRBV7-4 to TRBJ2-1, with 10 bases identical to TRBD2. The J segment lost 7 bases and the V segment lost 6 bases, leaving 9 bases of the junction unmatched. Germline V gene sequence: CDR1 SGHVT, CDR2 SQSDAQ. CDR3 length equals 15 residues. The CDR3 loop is CASRGTQREGNEQFF. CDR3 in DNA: TGTGCCAGCAGGGGGACTCAGCGGGAGGGGAATGAGCAGTTCTTC.

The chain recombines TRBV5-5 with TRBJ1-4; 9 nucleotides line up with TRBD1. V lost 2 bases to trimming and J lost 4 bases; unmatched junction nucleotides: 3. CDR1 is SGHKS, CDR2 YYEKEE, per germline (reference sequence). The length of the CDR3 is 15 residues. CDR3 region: CASSFPGQGNEKLFF. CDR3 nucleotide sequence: TGTGCCAGCAGCTTTCCGGGACAGGGTAATGAAAAACTGTTTTTT.

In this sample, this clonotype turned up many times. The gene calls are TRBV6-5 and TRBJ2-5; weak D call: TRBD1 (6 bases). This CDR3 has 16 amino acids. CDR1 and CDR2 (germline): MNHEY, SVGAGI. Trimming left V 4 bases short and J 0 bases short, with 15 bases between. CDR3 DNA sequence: TGTGCCAGCAGTTCCCCCGGGACACAGTACCAAGAGACCCAGTACTTC. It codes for CASSSPGTQYQETQYF.

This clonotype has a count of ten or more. CDR3 sequence: CASRRDAYNEQFF. The CDR3 coding sequence is TGTGCCAGCAGGCGGGATGCCTACAATGAGCAGTTCTTC. The V gene is TRBV6-6, the J gene TRBJ2-1; possible D gene TRBD2, 6 bases. The germline CDR1 and CDR2 sequences are MNHNY and SVGAGI (reference sequence). The CDR3 contains 13 residues. The V end was cut by 6 bases, the J end by 2 bases, with 8 bases between.

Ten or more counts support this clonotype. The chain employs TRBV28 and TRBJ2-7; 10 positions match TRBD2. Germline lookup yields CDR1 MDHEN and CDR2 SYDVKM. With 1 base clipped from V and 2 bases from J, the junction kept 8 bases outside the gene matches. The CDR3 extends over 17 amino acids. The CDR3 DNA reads TGTGCCAGCAGTTTATTTAAACTAGCGGGATCCCCCTACGAGCAGTACTTC. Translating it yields CASSLFKLAGSPYEQYF.

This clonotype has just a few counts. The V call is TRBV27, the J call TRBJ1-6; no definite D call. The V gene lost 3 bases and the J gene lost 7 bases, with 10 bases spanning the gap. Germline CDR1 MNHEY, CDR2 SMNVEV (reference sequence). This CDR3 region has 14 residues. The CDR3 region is CASSFPITNSPLHF. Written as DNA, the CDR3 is TGTGCCAGCAGTTTTCCAATCACCAATTCACCCCTCCACTTT.

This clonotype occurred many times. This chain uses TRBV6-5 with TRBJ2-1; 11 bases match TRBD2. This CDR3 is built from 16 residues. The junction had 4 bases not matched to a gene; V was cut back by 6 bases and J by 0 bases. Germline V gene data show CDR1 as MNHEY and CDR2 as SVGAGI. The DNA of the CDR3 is TGTGCCAGCAGCTTAGCGGGGGGGAGCTCCTACAATGAGCAGTTCTTC. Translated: CASSLAGGSSYNEQFF.

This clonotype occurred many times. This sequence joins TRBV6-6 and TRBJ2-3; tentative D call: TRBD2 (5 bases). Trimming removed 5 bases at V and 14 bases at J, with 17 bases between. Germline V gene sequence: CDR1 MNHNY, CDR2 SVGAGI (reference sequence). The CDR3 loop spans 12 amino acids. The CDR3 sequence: CASSLEGAQSYF. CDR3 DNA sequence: TGTGCCAGCAGTCTCGAGGGAGCCCAATCGTATTTT.

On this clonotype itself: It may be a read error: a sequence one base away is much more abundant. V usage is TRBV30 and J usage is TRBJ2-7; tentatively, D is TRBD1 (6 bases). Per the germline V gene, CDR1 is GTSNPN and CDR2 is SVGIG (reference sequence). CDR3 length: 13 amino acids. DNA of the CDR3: TGTGTCTGGAGTGGAGGACAGACCTACGAGCAGTACTTC. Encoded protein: CVWSGGQTYEQYF. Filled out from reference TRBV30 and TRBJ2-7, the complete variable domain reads SQTIHQWPATLVQPVGSPLSLECTVEGTSNPNLYWYRQAAGRGLQLLFYSVGIGQISSEVPQNLSASRPQDRQFILSSKKLLLSDSGFYLCVWSGGQTYEQYFGPGTRLTVT.

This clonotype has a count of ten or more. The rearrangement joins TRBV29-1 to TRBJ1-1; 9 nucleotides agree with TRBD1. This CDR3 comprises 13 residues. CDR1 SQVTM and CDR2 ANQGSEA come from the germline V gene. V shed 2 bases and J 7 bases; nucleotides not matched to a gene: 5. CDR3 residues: CSVERSTGGEAFF. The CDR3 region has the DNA TGCAGCGTTGAAAGGTCGACAGGGGGTGAAGCTTTCTTT.

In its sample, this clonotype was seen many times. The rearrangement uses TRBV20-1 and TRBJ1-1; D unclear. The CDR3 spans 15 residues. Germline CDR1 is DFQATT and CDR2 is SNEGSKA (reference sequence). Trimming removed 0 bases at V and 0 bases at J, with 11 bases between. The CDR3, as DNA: TGCAGTGCTAGAGATCAGAGCGGAATGAACACTGAAGCTTTCTTT. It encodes CSARDQSGMNTEAFF.

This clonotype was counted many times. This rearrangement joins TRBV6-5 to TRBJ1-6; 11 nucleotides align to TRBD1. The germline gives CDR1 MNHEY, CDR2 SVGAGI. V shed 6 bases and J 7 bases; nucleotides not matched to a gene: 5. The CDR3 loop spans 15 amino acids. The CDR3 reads CASRMGQGGNSPLHF. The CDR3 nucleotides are TGTGCCAGCAGGATGGGACAGGGGGGAAATTCACCCCTCCACTTT.

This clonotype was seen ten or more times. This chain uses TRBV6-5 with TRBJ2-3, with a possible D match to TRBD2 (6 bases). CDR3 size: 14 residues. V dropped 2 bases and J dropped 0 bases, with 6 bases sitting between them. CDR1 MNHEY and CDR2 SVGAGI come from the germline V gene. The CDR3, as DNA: TGTGCCAGCAGTTACGGAGGGAGCACAGATACGCAGTATTTT. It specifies CASSYGGSTDTQYF.